This is a list of T cell receptor beta chains from one sample in a study of OX40 agonist ivuxolimab in advanced cancers. The protocol was immunoSEQ multiplex PCR, while the TCRdb copy is restricted to in-frame clones and leaves out a portion. Of about 10,000 clones detected, about four fifths appear once; the ten largest clones hold 40%. Here the sequenced sample was CD4+ or CD8+ T cells sorted from blood, taken in a trial of the OX40 agonist ivuxolimab. The receptors derive from an adult with an advanced solid tumor such as melanoma, head and neck, liver or kidney cancer. The CDR3 runs from the conserved cysteine through the conserved F or W. D genes are given only for firm matches. Clone sizes are given selectively: once, few, many, or a class where the clone is expanded.

j_call: TRBJ2-5; clone_size: NA; cdr3_length: 14; d_call: TRBD2; v_call: TRBV15; cdr3_aa: CATSGRVWVETQYF; cdr3_nt: TGTGCCACGAGCGGGAGGGTTTGGGTCGAGACCCAGTACTTC
j_call: TRBJ2-5; clone_size: NA; cdr3_length: 15; d_call: NA; v_call: TRBV28; cdr3_aa: CASSLRSSRGETQYF; cdr3_nt: TGTGCCAGCAGTTTAAGGAGCAGCCGGGGAGAGACCCAGTACTTC
j_call: TRBJ2-7; clone_size: NA; cdr3_length: 14; d_call: NA; v_call: TRBV7-9; cdr3_aa: CASGGRDGPGEQYF; cdr3_nt: TGTGCCAGCGGAGGAAGGGACGGACCAGGGGAGCAGTACTTC
j_call: TRBJ2-1; clone_size: once; cdr3_length: 15; d_call: NA; v_call: TRBV5-1; cdr3_aa: CASSFFGEQYNEQFF; cdr3_nt: TGCGCCAGCAGCTTCTTTGGGGAACAATACAATGAGCAGTTCTTC
j_call: TRBJ2-1; clone_size: medium-sized; cdr3_length: 16; d_call: TRBD2; v_call: TRBV5-1; cdr3_aa: CASSSVGLENHNEQFF; cdr3_nt: TGCGCCAGCAGCTCGGTTGGACTAGAAAACCACAATGAGCAGTTCTTC
j_call: TRBJ2-7; clone_size: NA; cdr3_length: 13; d_call: TRBD1; v_call: TRBV6-1; cdr3_aa: CASSENDRGEQYF; cdr3_nt: TGTGCCAGCAGTGAAAATGACAGGGGCGAGCAGTACTTC
j_call: TRBJ1-1; clone_size: once; cdr3_length: 15; d_call: NA; v_call: TRBV5-6; cdr3_aa: CASSLGPGLNTEAFF; cdr3_nt: TGTGCCAGCAGCTTGGGCCCAGGTTTGAACACTGAAGCTTTCTTT
j_call: TRBJ1-1; clone_size: NA; cdr3_length: 14; d_call: TRBD1; v_call: TRBV5-1; cdr3_aa: CASSPGTGEMEAFF; cdr3_nt: TGCGCCAGCAGCCCGGGGACAGGGGAGATGGAAGCTTTCTTT
j_call: TRBJ2-7; clone_size: once; cdr3_length: 17; d_call: TRBD2; v_call: TRBV25-1; cdr3_aa: CASERTGDPGLAGEQYF; cdr3_nt: TGTGCCAGCGAGCGGACAGGGGACCCGGGACTAGCGGGAGAGCAGTACTTC
j_call: TRBJ1-3; clone_size: once; cdr3_length: 15; d_call: NA; v_call: TRBV6-5; cdr3_aa: CASSRGDPSGNTIYF; cdr3_nt: TGTGCCAGCAGTCGAGGGGATCCTTCTGGAAACACCATATATTTT
j_call: TRBJ2-5; clone_size: few; cdr3_length: 12; d_call: TRBD2; v_call: TRBV6-5; cdr3_aa: CASKGLAETQYF; cdr3_nt: TGTGCCAGTAAGGGACTAGCAGAGACCCAGTACTTC
j_call: TRBJ2-7; clone_size: NA; cdr3_length: 14; d_call: TRBD2; v_call: TRBV29-1; cdr3_aa: CSIGGGRSSYEQYF; cdr3_nt: TGCAGCATCGGGGGGGGGCGAAGCTCCTACGAGCAGTACTTC
j_call: TRBJ2-5; clone_size: few; cdr3_length: 15; d_call: TRBD2; v_call: TRBV19; cdr3_aa: CASSPELAGGLTQYF; cdr3_nt: TGTGCCAGTAGTCCCGAACTAGCGGGAGGACTTACCCAGTACTTC
j_call: TRBJ2-7; clone_size: NA; cdr3_length: 14; d_call: NA; v_call: TRBV7-3; cdr3_aa: CASSQLSGPYEQYF; cdr3_nt: TGTGCCAGCAGCCAGCTTAGCGGACCCTACGAGCAGTACTTC
j_call: TRBJ2-3; clone_size: NA; cdr3_length: 15; d_call: TRBD2; v_call: TRBV5-1; cdr3_aa: CASSFTSGHTDTQYF; cdr3_nt: TGCGCCAGCAGCTTCACTAGCGGCCACACAGATACGCAGTATTTT
j_call: TRBJ2-7; clone_size: NA; cdr3_length: 14; d_call: NA; v_call: TRBV19; cdr3_aa: CASSFSGRSYEQYF; cdr3_nt: TGTGCCAGTAGTTTCTCTGGGCGCTCCTACGAGCAGTACTTC
j_call: TRBJ2-7; clone_size: NA; cdr3_length: 13; d_call: NA; v_call: TRBV6-5; cdr3_aa: CASSEVTAYEQYF; cdr3_nt: TGTGCCAGCAGTGAAGTCACAGCCTACGAGCAGTACTTC
j_call: TRBJ1-1; clone_size: NA; cdr3_length: 16; d_call: NA; v_call: TRBV7-9; cdr3_aa: CASSPEMGLSVTEAFF; cdr3_nt: TGTGCCAGCAGCCCTGAGATGGGGTTAAGCGTCACTGAAGCTTTCTTT
j_call: TRBJ1-6; clone_size: few; cdr3_length: 16; d_call: NA; v_call: TRBV19; cdr3_aa: CASSTTLSSYNSPLHF; cdr3_nt: TGTGCCAGTAGTACTACGCTGAGCTCCTATAATTCACCCCTCCACTTT
j_call: TRBJ1-6; clone_size: NA; cdr3_length: 13; d_call: NA; v_call: TRBV9; cdr3_aa: CASSVVGDSPLHF; cdr3_nt: TGTGCCAGCAGCGTAGTTGGGGACTCACCCCTCCACTTT
j_call: TRBJ2-7; clone_size: NA; cdr3_length: 14; d_call: TRBD2; v_call: TRBV2; cdr3_aa: CASSPGLAIHEQYF; cdr3_nt: TGTGCCAGCAGCCCGGGACTAGCGATCCACGAGCAGTACTTC
j_call: TRBJ2-5; clone_size: once; cdr3_length: 14; d_call: NA; v_call: TRBV18; cdr3_aa: CASSSTTGQETQYF; cdr3_nt: TGTGCCAGCTCATCAACGACTGGCCAAGAGACCCAGTACTTC
j_call: TRBJ2-1; clone_size: NA; cdr3_length: 17; d_call: NA; v_call: TRBV27; cdr3_aa: CASSTRLGAVSYNEQFF; cdr3_nt: TGTGCCAGCAGTACACGACTGGGGGCTGTCTCCTACAATGAGCAGTTCTTC
j_call: TRBJ2-7; clone_size: NA; cdr3_length: 14; d_call: TRBD1; v_call: TRBV5-5; cdr3_aa: CASSLADRDYEQYF; cdr3_nt: TGTGCCAGCAGCTTGGCCGACAGGGACTACGAGCAGTACTTC
j_call: TRBJ2-5; clone_size: NA; cdr3_length: 14; d_call: TRBD1; v_call: TRBV5-1; cdr3_aa: CASSLSTGVETQYF; cdr3_nt: TGCGCCAGCAGCCTCTCGACAGGGGTGGAGACCCAGTACTTC
j_call: TRBJ2-5; clone_size: NA; cdr3_length: 16; d_call: NA; v_call: TRBV2; cdr3_aa: CASRDWGGGPEETQYF; cdr3_nt: TGTGCCAGCAGGGACTGGGGCGGGGGCCCTGAGGAGACCCAGTACTTC
j_call: TRBJ2-7; clone_size: NA; cdr3_length: 14; d_call: TRBD2; v_call: TRBV6-1; cdr3_aa: CASSLSGNSYEQYF; cdr3_nt: TGTGCCAGCAGTCTAAGCGGGAACTCCTACGAGCAGTACTTC
j_call: TRBJ2-5; clone_size: NA; cdr3_length: 15; d_call: TRBD2; v_call: TRBV6-5; cdr3_aa: CASTRTSGVMETQYF; cdr3_nt: TGTGCCAGCACCCGGACTAGCGGGGTCATGGAGACCCAGTACTTC
j_call: TRBJ1-1; clone_size: NA; cdr3_length: 15; d_call: NA; v_call: TRBV5-1; cdr3_aa: CASSLNPGVNTEAFF; cdr3_nt: TGCGCCAGCAGCTTGAATCCCGGAGTGAACACTGAAGCTTTCTTT
j_call: TRBJ1-3; clone_size: NA; cdr3_length: 14; d_call: NA; v_call: TRBV27; cdr3_aa: CASRPAGTGNTIYF; cdr3_nt: TGTGCCAGCAGGCCGGCCGGGACAGGAAACACCATATATTTT
j_call: TRBJ1-6; clone_size: NA; cdr3_length: 19; d_call: TRBD1; v_call: TRBV28; cdr3_aa: CASTSGTGRPLAYNSPLHF; cdr3_nt: TGTGCCAGTACCTCTGGGACAGGTAGGCCATTGGCCTATAATTCACCCCTCCACTTT
j_call: TRBJ2-5; clone_size: NA; cdr3_length: 14; d_call: TRBD2; v_call: TRBV11-2; cdr3_aa: CASSLALAAETQYF; cdr3_nt: TGTGCCAGCAGCTTAGCACTAGCGGCAGAGACCCAGTACTTC
j_call: TRBJ2-5; clone_size: once; cdr3_length: 15; d_call: NA; v_call: TRBV7-8; cdr3_aa: CASSLVLVSQETQYF; cdr3_nt: TGTGCCAGCAGCTTAGTGCTAGTTAGCCAAGAGACCCAGTACTTC
j_call: TRBJ1-1; clone_size: NA; cdr3_length: 11; d_call: NA; v_call: TRBV19; cdr3_aa: CASRENTEAFF; cdr3_nt: TGTGCCAGTAGGGAGAACACTGAAGCTTTCTTT
j_call: TRBJ2-2; clone_size: large; cdr3_length: 15; d_call: NA; v_call: TRBV18; cdr3_aa: CASSPSAGLTGELFF; cdr3_nt: TGTGCCAGCTCACCCTCCGCCGGTCTCACCGGGGAGCTGTTTTTT
j_call: TRBJ2-2; clone_size: once; cdr3_length: 15; d_call: NA; v_call: TRBV2; cdr3_aa: CASSDNLYGTGELFF; cdr3_nt: TGTGCCAGCAGTGATAACCTGTACGGCACCGGGGAGCTGTTTTTT
j_call: TRBJ2-7; clone_size: NA; cdr3_length: 14; d_call: NA; v_call: TRBV27; cdr3_aa: CAAGFEARPYEQYF; cdr3_nt: TGTGCGGCCGGGTTTGAGGCCCGCCCCTACGAGCAGTACTTC
j_call: TRBJ1-4; clone_size: NA; cdr3_length: 10; d_call: NA; v_call: TRBV20-1; cdr3_aa: CSARTIKLFF; cdr3_nt: TGCAGTGCTAGGACAATTAAACTGTTTTTT
j_call: TRBJ2-5; clone_size: NA; cdr3_length: 22; d_call: NA; v_call: TRBV10-2; cdr3_aa: CASSESVGENEGGGSTRQTQYF; cdr3_nt: TGCGCCAGCAGTGAGTCAGTAGGGGAAAATGAGGGTGGCGGATCAACGCGGCAGACCCAGTACTTC
j_call: TRBJ2-7; clone_size: NA; cdr3_length: 15; d_call: TRBD1; v_call: TRBV4-2; cdr3_aa: CASSQAQGEVYEQYF; cdr3_nt: TGTGCCAGCAGCCAAGCTCAGGGGGAAGTTTACGAGCAGTACTTC
j_call: TRBJ2-2; clone_size: NA; cdr3_length: 19; d_call: TRBD2; v_call: TRBV4-3; cdr3_aa: CASSQDRQLAGGGAGELFF; cdr3_nt: TGCGCCAGCAGCCAAGATAGACAACTCGCGGGGGGCGGGGCCGGGGAGCTGTTTTTT
j_call: TRBJ2-7; clone_size: NA; cdr3_length: 17; d_call: NA; v_call: TRBV27; cdr3_aa: CASRFGGRQGLPYEQYF; cdr3_nt: TGTGCCAGCAGATTTGGGGGGCGACAGGGCCTTCCATACGAGCAGTACTTC
j_call: TRBJ2-3; clone_size: few; cdr3_length: 16; d_call: NA; v_call: TRBV4-3; cdr3_aa: CASSQDPGDGADTQYF; cdr3_nt: TGCGCCAGCAGCCAAGATCCCGGTGATGGGGCGGATACGCAGTATTTT
j_call: TRBJ2-3; clone_size: NA; cdr3_length: 15; d_call: NA; v_call: TRBV5-1; cdr3_aa: CASSLVGSPQDTQYF; cdr3_nt: TGCGCCAGCAGCTTGGTTGGTTCGCCTCAAGATACGCAGTATTTT
j_call: TRBJ2-2; clone_size: NA; cdr3_length: 14; d_call: NA; v_call: TRBV6-5; cdr3_aa: CASQMWREAGELFF; cdr3_nt: TGTGCCAGCCAAATGTGGCGGGAAGCCGGGGAGCTGTTTTTT
j_call: TRBJ1-5; clone_size: NA; cdr3_length: 13; d_call: NA; v_call: TRBV28; cdr3_aa: CASSLIGGQPQHF; cdr3_nt: TGTGCCAGCAGTTTAATCGGGGGCCAGCCCCAGCATTTT
j_call: TRBJ2-7; clone_size: NA; cdr3_length: 15; d_call: NA; v_call: TRBV27; cdr3_aa: CASSLSAFLNYEQYF; cdr3_nt: TGTGCCAGCAGTTTATCGGCCTTCCTAAACTACGAGCAGTACTTC
j_call: TRBJ1-2; clone_size: NA; cdr3_length: 13; d_call: NA; v_call: TRBV11-1; cdr3_aa: CASSSDNLYGYTF; cdr3_nt: TGTGCCAGCAGCTCCGACAACCTCTATGGCTACACCTTC
j_call: TRBJ1-1; clone_size: NA; cdr3_length: 14; d_call: NA; v_call: TRBV27; cdr3_aa: CASGGWDTNTEAFF; cdr3_nt: TGTGCCAGCGGGGGATGGGACACCAACACTGAAGCTTTCTTT
j_call: TRBJ2-1; clone_size: NA; cdr3_length: 12; d_call: TRBD1; v_call: TRBV5-6; cdr3_aa: CASSVGTGFLFF; cdr3_nt: TGTGCCAGCAGCGTCGGGACAGGGTTTCTGTTCTTC
j_call: TRBJ2-7; clone_size: NA; cdr3_length: 14; d_call: TRBD2; v_call: TRBV6-4; cdr3_aa: CASRVGLAGGEQYF; cdr3_nt: TGTGCCAGCAGGGTCGGACTAGCGGGGGGCGAGCAGTACTTC
j_call: TRBJ2-7; clone_size: few; cdr3_length: 15; d_call: NA; v_call: TRBV28; cdr3_aa: CASSLYGPGPYEQYF; cdr3_nt: TGTGCCAGCAGTTTATATGGACCCGGCCCCTACGAGCAGTACTTC
j_call: TRBJ2-7; clone_size: NA; cdr3_length: 15; d_call: NA; v_call: TRBV19; cdr3_aa: CASSIRVQAAYEQYF; cdr3_nt: TGTGCCAGTAGTATTCGTGTCCAGGCTGCCTACGAGCAGTACTTC